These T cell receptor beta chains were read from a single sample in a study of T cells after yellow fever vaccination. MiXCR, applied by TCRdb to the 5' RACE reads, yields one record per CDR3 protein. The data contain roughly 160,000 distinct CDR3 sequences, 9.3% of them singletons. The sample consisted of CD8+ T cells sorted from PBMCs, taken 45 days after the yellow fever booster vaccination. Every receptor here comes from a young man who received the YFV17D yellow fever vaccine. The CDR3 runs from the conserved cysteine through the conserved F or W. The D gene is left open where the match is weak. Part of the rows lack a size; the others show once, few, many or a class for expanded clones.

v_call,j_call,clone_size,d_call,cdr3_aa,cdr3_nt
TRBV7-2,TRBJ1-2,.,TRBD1,CAGSSDRGRHGYTF,TGTGCCGGCAGCTCGGACAGGGGGCGACATGGCTACACCTTC
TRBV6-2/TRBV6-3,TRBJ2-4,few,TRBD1,CASSYRTGSAKNIQYF,TGTGCCAGCAGTTACCGGACAGGGTCAGCCAAAAACATTCAGTACTTC
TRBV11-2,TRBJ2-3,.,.,CASSLEVSTDTQYF,TGTGCCAGCAGCTTAGAGGTTAGCACAGATACGCAGTATTTT
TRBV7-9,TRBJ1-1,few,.,CASSPSLLPEAFF,TGTGCCAGCAGCCCCAGCCTTCTTCCTGAAGCTTTCTTT
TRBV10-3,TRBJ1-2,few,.,CAISARVRLVYGYTF,TGTGCCATCAGTGCCCGGGTCAGACTCGTCTATGGCTACACCTTC
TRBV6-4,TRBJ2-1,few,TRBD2,CASSDGGGADEQFF,TGTGCCAGCAGTGATGGCGGGGGGGCCGATGAGCAGTTCTTC
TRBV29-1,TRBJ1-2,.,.,CSGLAGGGYGYTF,TGCAGCGGATTAGCCGGCGGGGGCTATGGCTACACCTTC
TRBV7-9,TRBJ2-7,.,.,CASSSYDPAANSYEQYF,TGTGCCAGCAGCTCCTACGATCCAGCGGCAAACTCCTACGAGCAGTACTTC
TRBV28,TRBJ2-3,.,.,CASSLSRASHTDTQYF,TGTGCCAGCAGTTTATCCAGGGCCAGCCACACAGATACGCAGTATTTT
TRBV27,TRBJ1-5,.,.,CASSPRGDNQPQHF,TGTGCCAGCAGCCCTCGTGGGGACAATCAGCCCCAGCATTTT
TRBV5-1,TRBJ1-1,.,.,CASSLVEGPTGTEAFF,TGCGCCAGCAGCTTGGTTGAGGGGCCCACAGGCACTGAAGCTTTCTTT
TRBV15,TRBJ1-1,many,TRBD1,CATGQGTTEAFF,TGTGCCACCGGACAGGGTACCACTGAAGCTTTCTTT
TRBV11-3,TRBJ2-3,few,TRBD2,CASSSGLAGGPGDTQYF,TGTGCCAGCAGCTCCGGACTAGCGGGGGGGCCTGGAGATACGCAGTATTTT
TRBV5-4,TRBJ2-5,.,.,CASSLEIQETQYF,TGTGCCAGCAGCTTGGAGATACAAGAGACCCAGTACTTC
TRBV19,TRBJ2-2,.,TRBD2,CASSPFREGLNTGELFF,TGTGCCAGTAGTCCCTTCAGGGAGGGACTGAACACCGGGGAGCTGTTTTTT
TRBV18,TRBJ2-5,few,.,CASSPPFRQETQYF,TGTGCCAGCTCACCACCGTTTAGGCAAGAGACCCAGTACTTC
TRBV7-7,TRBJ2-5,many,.,CASSLALGETQYF,TGTGCTAGCAGCTTAGCGTTAGGGGAGACCCAGTACTTC
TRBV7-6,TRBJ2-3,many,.,CASSFGDQGTDTQYF,TGTGCCAGCAGCTTCGGGGACCAGGGAACAGATACGCAGTATTTT
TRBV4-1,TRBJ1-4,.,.,CASSQTNLNEKLFF,TGCGCCAGCAGCCAGACAAATCTAAATGAAAAACTGTTTTTT
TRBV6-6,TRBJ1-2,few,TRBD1,CASDRVSNPNYGYTF,TGTGCCAGCGACAGGGTTTCCAATCCAAACTATGGCTACACCTTC
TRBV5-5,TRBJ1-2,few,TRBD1,CASSLRQGSLAYGYTF,TGTGCCAGCAGCCTAAGACAGGGTTCCCTCGCCTATGGCTACACCTTC
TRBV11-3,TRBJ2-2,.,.,CASSLARGHTGELFF,TGTGCCAGCAGCTTAGCCAGGGGACACACCGGGGAGCTGTTTTTT
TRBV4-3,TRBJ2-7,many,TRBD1,CASSQGQGDYEQYF,TGCGCCAGCAGCCAAGGACAGGGAGATTACGAGCAGTACTTC
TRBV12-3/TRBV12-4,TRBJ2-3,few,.,CASTYSTDTQYF,TGTGCCAGCACTTATAGCACAGATACGCAGTATTTT
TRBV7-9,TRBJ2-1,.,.,CASMVGYNEQFF,TGTGCCAGCATGGTAGGGTACAATGAGCAGTTCTTC
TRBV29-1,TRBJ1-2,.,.,CSVEVTRYGYTF,TGCAGCGTTGAAGTTACCCGCTATGGCTACACCTTC
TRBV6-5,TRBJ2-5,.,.,CASRSPGEQETQYF,TGTGCCAGCAGATCCCCCGGGGAGCAAGAGACCCAGTACTTC
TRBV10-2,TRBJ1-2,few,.,CASGAGVNGYTF,TGCGCCAGCGGCGCAGGGGTCAATGGCTACACCTTC
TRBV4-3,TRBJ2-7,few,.,CASSQSYF,TGCGCCAGCAGCCAGTCTTACTTC
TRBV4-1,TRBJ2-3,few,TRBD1,CASSQEPGGWTDTQYF,TGCGCCAGCAGTCAGGAACCAGGGGGTTGGACAGATACGCAGTATTTT
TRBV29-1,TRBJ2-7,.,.,CSVARGNSYEQYF,TGCAGCGTTGCCAGGGGAAATTCCTACGAGCAGTACTTC
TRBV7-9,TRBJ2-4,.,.,CASSSTGKGTKNIQYF,TGTGCCAGCAGCTCTACAGGGAAGGGGACCAAAAACATTCAGTACTTC
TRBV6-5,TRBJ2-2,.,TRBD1,CASSYSTGGGGELFF,TGTGCCAGCAGTTACTCGACAGGGGGCGGCGGGGAGCTGTTTTTT
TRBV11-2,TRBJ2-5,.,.,CASSLVALETQYF,TGTGCCAGCAGCTTAGTGGCTCTGGAGACCCAGTACTTC
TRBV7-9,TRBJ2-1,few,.,CASSLTGAIGNEQFF,TGTGCCAGCAGCTTGACGGGGGCGATTGGCAATGAGCAGTTCTTC
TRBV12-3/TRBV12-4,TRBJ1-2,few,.,CASSPGGDYGYTF,TGTGCCAGCAGCCCTGGCGGTGACTATGGCTACACCTTC
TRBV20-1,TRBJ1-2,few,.,CSAPDQTEPYGYTF,TGCAGTGCCCCAGACCAGACAGAGCCCTATGGCTACACCTTC
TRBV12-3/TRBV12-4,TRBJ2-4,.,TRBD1,CASSLGQGASKNIQYF,TGTGCCAGCAGCTTGGGACAGGGGGCATCCAAAAACATTCAGTACTTC
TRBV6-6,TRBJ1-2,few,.,CASSPQWDYGYTF,TGTGCCAGCAGTCCCCAGTGGGACTATGGCTACACCTTC
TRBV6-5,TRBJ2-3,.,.,CASRRLGTDTQYF,TGTGCCAGCAGACGACTGGGTACAGATACGCAGTATTTT
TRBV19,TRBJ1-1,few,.,CASSITPYGHTEAFF,TGTGCCAGTAGTATAACGCCCTATGGGCACACTGAAGCTTTCTTT
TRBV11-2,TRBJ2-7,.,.,CASSLDVWGDSYEQYF,TGTGCCAGCAGCTTAGACGTCTGGGGGGACTCCTACGAGCAGTACTTC
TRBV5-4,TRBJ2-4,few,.,CASSKRQVLAKNIQYF,TGTGCCAGCAGCAAAAGACAGGTTCTAGCCAAAAACATTCAGTACTTC
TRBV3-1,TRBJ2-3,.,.,CASSSTAGPSTDTQYF,TGTGCCAGCAGTTCTACAGCGGGCCCTAGCACAGATACGCAGTATTTT
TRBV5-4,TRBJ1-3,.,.,CASSSAQVNTIYF,TGTGCCAGCAGCTCCGCACAGGTTAACACCATATATTTT
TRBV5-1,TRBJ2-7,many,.,CASSGTYEQYF,TGCGCCAGCAGCGGCACCTACGAGCAGTACTTC